Listed below are T cell receptor beta chains from one sample, sequenced in a study of beta chain features in type 1 diabetes. Method: immunoSEQ multiplex PCR; TCRdb's copy keeps in-frame clones and lacks some. This sample has 330,000 or so clones, with roughly 12% found just once. The sequenced sample consisted of naive CD4+ T cells from blood. The receptor source for this set is a woman aged 18-30 years with type 1 diabetes. Each CDR3 is given with its conserved first and last residue. A D gene is named only where the DNA matches it firmly. Clone size is shown for a subset of rows, as once, few, many or a class of expanded clone.

clone size	D gene	V gene	J gene	CDR3 protein	CDR3 DNA
few	.	TRBV25-1	TRBJ2-5	CASSELLRQETQYF	TGTGCCAGCAGTGAATTACTCAGGCAAGAGACCCAGTACTTC
few	TRBD2	TRBV6-6	TRBJ2-1	CASSASGAANEQFF	TGTGCCAGCAGTGCTAGCGGGGCGGCCAATGAGCAGTTCTTC
few	.	TRBV14	TRBJ2-7	CASSLNRLRGLTYEQYF	TGTGCCAGCAGCCTAAATAGGCTCAGGGGATTGACCTACGAGCAGTACTTC
.	TRBD1	TRBV2	TRBJ1-1	CASSAHGTGNTEAFF	TGTGCCAGCAGTGCCCATGGGACAGGGAACACTGAAGCTTTCTTT
.	.	TRBV5-1	TRBJ1-5	CASSLYSNQPQHF	TGCGCCAGCAGCCTGTATAGCAATCAGCCCCAGCATTTT
few	TRBD1	TRBV4-3	TRBJ2-4	CASSHPGQENIQYF	TGCGCCAGCAGCCATCCGGGACAGGAAAACATTCAGTACTTC
.	TRBD1	TRBV7-9	TRBJ2-3	CASSLTDRGSASQYF	TGTGCCAGCAGCTTAACGGACAGGGGGAGTGCTTCGCAGTATTTT
.	.	TRBV7-9	TRBJ2-5	CASSLMVGETQYF	TGTGCCAGCAGCTTAATGGTCGGGGAGACCCAGTACTTC
few	.	TRBV7-2	TRBJ2-1	CASSLVSEQFF	TGTGCCAGCAGCTTAGTTTCGGAGCAGTTCTTC
few	TRBD2	TRBV6-6	TRBJ2-1	CASSQGLAYEQFF	TGTGCCAGCAGCCAGGGACTAGCGTATGAGCAGTTCTTC
.	.	TRBV5-1	TRBJ2-5	CASSLVGGQETQYF	TGCGCCAGCAGCTTGGTCGGGGGCCAAGAGACCCAGTACTTC
few	TRBD1	TRBV5-4	TRBJ2-6	CASSSPTGYSGANVLTF	TGTGCCAGCAGCTCCCCGACAGGGTACTCTGGGGCCAACGTCCTGACTTTC
.	TRBD2	TRBV9	TRBJ2-5	CASSVGLAGGGQETQYF	TGTGCCAGCAGCGTAGGGCTAGCGGGAGGAGGGCAAGAGACCCAGTACTTC
few	TRBD2	TRBV15	TRBJ2-5	CATSRDGTSGDETQYF	TGTGCCACCAGCAGAGACGGGACTAGCGGGGATGAGACCCAGTACTTC
.	.	TRBV28	TRBJ2-7	CASSRGRVYEQYF	TGTGCCAGCAGTAGGGGCAGGGTCTACGAGCAGTACTTC
.	TRBD1	TRBV4-1	TRBJ2-1	CASSHGTGGKNEQFF	TGCGCCAGCAGCCATGGGACAGGGGGCAAGAATGAGCAGTTCTTC
few	.	TRBV15	TRBJ1-5	CATQEGKFNQPQHF	TGTGCCACCCAAGAGGGAAAATTCAATCAGCCCCAGCATTTT
.	TRBD2	TRBV28	TRBJ2-2	CASSRLAEYTGELFF	TGTGCCAGCAGTCGACTAGCGGAATACACCGGGGAGCTGTTTTTT
.	.	TRBV29-1	TRBJ2-7	CSVGGGSFYEQYF	TGCAGCGTTGGAGGAGGTTCCTTCTACGAGCAGTACTTC
once	.	TRBV2	TRBJ1-1	CASSEVGGVGAFF	TGTGCCAGCAGTGAAGTTGGCGGAGTCGGGGCTTTCTTT
few	.	TRBV29-1	TRBJ2-2	CSVDSRTGELFF	TGCAGCGTTGATAGTCGCACCGGGGAGCTGTTTTTT
.	TRBD2	TRBV5-1	TRBJ2-7	CASSRWEGAYEQYF	TGCGCCAGCAGCCGTTGGGAGGGAGCCTACGAGCAGTACTTC
few	.	TRBV7-3	TRBJ2-1	CASSLVFSGGSGSYNEQFF	TGTGCCAGCAGCTTAGTTTTTAGCGGAGGGTCCGGCTCCTACAATGAGCAGTTCTTC
.	.	TRBV30	TRBJ1-1	CAWSLTGPEAFF	TGTGCCTGGAGTCTAACAGGGCCCGAAGCTTTCTTT
few	.	TRBV28	TRBJ1-5	CASSSGSASNQPQHF	TGTGCCAGCAGTTCAGGGTCTGCCAGCAATCAGCCCCAGCATTTT
.	TRBD1	TRBV5-8	TRBJ1-6	CASSLPTGRNSPLHF	TGTGCCAGCAGCTTACCGACAGGGCGGAATTCACCCCTCCACTTT
.	.	TRBV19	TRBJ2-5	CASSIGRHYAETQYF	TGTGCCAGTAGTATAGGGCGTCACTATGCAGAGACCCAGTACTTC
few	TRBD1	TRBV27	TRBJ2-2	CASSFFDRGAGELFF	TGTGCCAGCAGTTTCTTCGACAGGGGAGCCGGGGAGCTGTTTTTT
few	TRBD2	TRBV9	TRBJ2-1	CASSEGLLYNEQFF	TGTGCCAGCAGCGAGGGACTACTGTACAATGAGCAGTTCTTC
.	.	TRBV5-1	TRBJ2-3	CASSRDWGDTQYF	TGCGCCAGCAGTCGGGACTGGGGAGATACGCAGTATTTT
few	.	TRBV4-3	TRBJ2-7	CASSQDIQARYEQYF	TGCGCCAGCAGCCAAGATATACAGGCCCGCTACGAGCAGTACTTC
.	.	TRBV2	TRBJ2-2	CASVLSPSRTGELFF	TGTGCCAGCGTCCTAAGTCCTAGTCGAACCGGGGAGCTGTTTTTT
few	.	TRBV9	TRBJ1-3	CASSPTRFGNTIYF	TGTGCCAGCAGCCCTACCCGGTTTGGAAACACCATATATTTT
few	.	TRBV10-3	TRBJ1-1	CAISESAGETEAFF	TGTGCCATCAGTGAGTCTGCGGGAGAAACTGAAGCTTTCTTT
few	.	TRBV28	TRBJ2-7	CASNAQSVEQYF	TGTGCCAGCAACGCACAGTCGGTCGAGCAGTACTTC
few	.	TRBV4-2	TRBJ1-5	CASSQDTVSNQPQHF	TGTGCCAGCAGCCAAGACACGGTAAGCAATCAGCCCCAGCATTTT
.	TRBD1	TRBV18	TRBJ1-1	CASSRTGGTEAFF	TGTGCCAGCTCGCGAACAGGGGGCACTGAAGCTTTCTTT
few	.	TRBV5-4	TRBJ1-1	CASSSTQGTEAFF	TGTGCCAGCAGCTCGACTCAAGGCACTGAAGCTTTCTTT
few	.	TRBV27	TRBJ1-1	CASSFQAYTEAFF	TGTGCCAGCAGTTTTCAGGCATACACTGAAGCTTTCTTT
.	.	TRBV7-8	TRBJ1-5	CASSLTRGGASVPQHF	TGTGCCAGCAGCCTTACCCGAGGGGGGGCTTCAGTGCCCCAGCATTTT
few	.	TRBV7-2	TRBJ2-1	CASSLNQGGREQFF	TGTGCCAGCAGCTTAAATCAGGGTGGGCGGGAGCAGTTCTTC
few	TRBD2	TRBV29-1	TRBJ2-5	CSVHLAGIETQYF	TGCAGCGTTCACCTAGCGGGAATAGAGACCCAGTACTTC
few	.	TRBV21-1	TRBJ1-6	CASSRQGKGSDSPLHF	TGTGCCAGCAGTCGACAGGGGAAAGGGTCGGATTCACCCCTCCACTTT
few	TRBD1	TRBV13	TRBJ1-1	CASRRQGMNTEAFF	TGTGCCAGCCGCAGACAGGGCATGAACACTGAAGCTTTCTTT
.	TRBD1	TRBV5-5	TRBJ1-1	CASSLLTGGTEAFF	TGTGCCAGCAGCTTATTGACAGGGGGCACTGAAGCTTTCTTT
few	TRBD2	TRBV29-1	TRBJ2-1	CSFFGPGGLAGAASYNEQFF	TGCAGCTTTTTTGGACCGGGGGGGCTAGCGGGAGCGGCCTCCTACAATGAGCAGTTCTTC
few	.	TRBV18	TRBJ2-7	CASSPQRVHYEQYF	TGTGCCAGCTCACCCCAGAGGGTTCACTACGAGCAGTACTTC
few	.	TRBV9	TRBJ1-6	CASSVEGGSGSPLHF	TGTGCCAGCAGCGTAGAGGGGGGGTCGGGTTCACCCCTCCACTTT
few	.	TRBV7-9	TRBJ2-7	CASSSRGSSTYEQYF	TGTGCCAGCAGCTCAAGGGGCAGTTCAACCTACGAGCAGTACTTC
.	.	TRBV7-2	TRBJ1-5	CASSGPPGIAQPQHF	TGTGCCAGCAGCGGCCCCCCCGGGATCGCTCAGCCCCAGCATTTT